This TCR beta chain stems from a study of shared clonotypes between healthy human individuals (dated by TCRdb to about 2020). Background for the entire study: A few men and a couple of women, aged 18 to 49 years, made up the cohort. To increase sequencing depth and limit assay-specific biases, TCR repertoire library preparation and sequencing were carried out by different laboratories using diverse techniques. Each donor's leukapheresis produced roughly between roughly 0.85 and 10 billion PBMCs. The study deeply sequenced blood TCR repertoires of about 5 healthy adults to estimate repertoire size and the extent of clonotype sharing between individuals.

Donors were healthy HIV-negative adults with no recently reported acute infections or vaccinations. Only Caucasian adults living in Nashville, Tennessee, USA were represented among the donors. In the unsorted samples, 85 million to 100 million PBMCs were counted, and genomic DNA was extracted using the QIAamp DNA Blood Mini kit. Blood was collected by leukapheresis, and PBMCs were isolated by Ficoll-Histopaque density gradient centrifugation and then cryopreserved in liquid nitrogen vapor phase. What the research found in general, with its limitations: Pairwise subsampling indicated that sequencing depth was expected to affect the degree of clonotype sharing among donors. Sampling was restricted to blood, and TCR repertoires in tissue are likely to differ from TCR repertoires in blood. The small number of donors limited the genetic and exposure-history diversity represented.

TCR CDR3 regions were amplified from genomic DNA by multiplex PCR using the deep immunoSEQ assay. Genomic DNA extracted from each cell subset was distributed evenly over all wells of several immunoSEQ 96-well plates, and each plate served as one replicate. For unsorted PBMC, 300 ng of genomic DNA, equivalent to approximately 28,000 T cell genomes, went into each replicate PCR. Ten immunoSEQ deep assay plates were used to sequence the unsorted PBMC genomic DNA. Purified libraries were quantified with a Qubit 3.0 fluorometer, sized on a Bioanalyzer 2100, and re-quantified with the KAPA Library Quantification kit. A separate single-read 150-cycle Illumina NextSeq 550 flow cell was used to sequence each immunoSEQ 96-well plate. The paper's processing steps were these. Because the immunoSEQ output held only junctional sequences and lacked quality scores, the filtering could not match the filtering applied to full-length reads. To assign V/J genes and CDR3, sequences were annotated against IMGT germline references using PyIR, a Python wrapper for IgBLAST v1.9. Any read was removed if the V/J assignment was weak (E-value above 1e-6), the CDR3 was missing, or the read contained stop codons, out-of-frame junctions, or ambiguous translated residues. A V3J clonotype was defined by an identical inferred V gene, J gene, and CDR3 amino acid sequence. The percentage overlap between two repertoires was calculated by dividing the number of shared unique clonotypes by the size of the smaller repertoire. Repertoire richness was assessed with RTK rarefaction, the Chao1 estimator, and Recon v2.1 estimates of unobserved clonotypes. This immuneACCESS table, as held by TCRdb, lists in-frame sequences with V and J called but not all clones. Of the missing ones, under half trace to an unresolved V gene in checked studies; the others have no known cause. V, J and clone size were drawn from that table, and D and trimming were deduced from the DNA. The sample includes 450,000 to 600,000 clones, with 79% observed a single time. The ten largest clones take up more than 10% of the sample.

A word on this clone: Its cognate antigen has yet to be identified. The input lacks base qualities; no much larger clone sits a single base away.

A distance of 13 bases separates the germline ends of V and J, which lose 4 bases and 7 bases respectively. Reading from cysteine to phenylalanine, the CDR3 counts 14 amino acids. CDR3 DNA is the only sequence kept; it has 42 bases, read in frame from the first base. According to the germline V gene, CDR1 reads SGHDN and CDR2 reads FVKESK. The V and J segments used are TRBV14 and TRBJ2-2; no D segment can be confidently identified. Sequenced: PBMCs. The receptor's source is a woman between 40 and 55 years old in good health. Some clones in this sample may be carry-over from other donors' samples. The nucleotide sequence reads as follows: TGTGCCAGCAGCCGTCTACGTGGTAGCGGGGAGCTGTTTTTT. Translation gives CASSRLRGSGELFF.